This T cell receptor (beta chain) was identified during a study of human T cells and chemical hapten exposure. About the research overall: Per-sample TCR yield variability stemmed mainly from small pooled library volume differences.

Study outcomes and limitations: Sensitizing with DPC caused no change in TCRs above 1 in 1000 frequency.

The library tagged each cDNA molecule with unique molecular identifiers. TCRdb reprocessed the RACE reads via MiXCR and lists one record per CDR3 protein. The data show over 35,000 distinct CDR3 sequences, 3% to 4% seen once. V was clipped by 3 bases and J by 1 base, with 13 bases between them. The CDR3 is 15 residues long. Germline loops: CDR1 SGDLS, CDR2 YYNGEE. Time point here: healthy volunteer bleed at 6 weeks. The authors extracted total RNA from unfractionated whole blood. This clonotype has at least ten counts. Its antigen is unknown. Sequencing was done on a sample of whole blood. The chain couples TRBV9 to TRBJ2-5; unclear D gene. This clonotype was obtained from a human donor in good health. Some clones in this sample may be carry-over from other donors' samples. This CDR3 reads CASSANVGPQETQYF. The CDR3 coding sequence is TGTGCCAGCAGCGCCAATGTCGGACCCCAAGAGACCCAGTACTTC.